One sample yielded the 24 T cell receptor beta chains listed below, sequenced in a study of beta chain features in type 1 diabetes (dated by TCRdb to between 2017 and 2018). On the study overall, not on this receptor specifically: Type 1 diabetes patients showed a moderate but significant shortening of TCRB CDR3 length in all four CD4+ subsets.

Which antigens these TCRs recognize remains unknown. To prepare the library, the immunoSEQ multiplex PCR assay was applied. The High Capacity cDNA Reverse Transcription Kit was used to reverse transcribe all of the isolated RNA, meaning that expressed TCRB transcripts were what got sequenced. Held by TCRdb, this immuneACCESS table contains in-frame sequences only and omits some clones. Under half of the omission traces to an unresolved V gene where checked; the cause of the rest is unknown. Present in this sample are about 660,000 clones, over 13% of which were seen just once. The ten largest clones represent nearly 0.04% of the sample. The sequenced sample was naive CD4+ T cells from blood. This specimen's cell subset or site label, interpreted: true naive CD4+ T cells. These receptors were taken from a man aged 18 to 35 with type 1 diabetes.

This chain uses TRBV11-2 with TRBJ2-5; possibly TRBD2 for D (6 bases). V was shortened by 4 bases and J by 5 bases, with 8 bases between the two germline ends. Germline V gene lookup returns CDR1 SGHAT and CDR2 FQNNGV. CDR3 length: 12 amino acids. CDR3 sequence reads: CASSSEGETQYF. CDR3 DNA sequence: TGTGCCAGCAGCTCGGAGGGGGAGACCCAGTACTTC.

The sample holds a few counts of this clone. V usage is TRBV11-2 and J usage is TRBJ1-4; D unclear. The CDR3 sequence is 14 residues long. The V gene's germline CDR1 is SGHAT and CDR2 FQNNGV. V gave up 8 bases and J gave up 5 bases, with 15 bases separating them. CDR3 amino acids: CASLRRSVNEKLFF. Written as DNA, the CDR3 is TGTGCCAGCTTAAGACGGTCCGTCAATGAAAAACTGTTTTTT.

This clone was detected a few times. The V and J genes are TRBV5-6 and TRBJ1-2; D gene unclear. This CDR3 contains 13 residues. Between the trimmed V and J ends, which lost 2 bases and 2 bases, there was a span of 7 bases. The germline gives CDR1 SGHDT, CDR2 YYEEEE. This chain's CDR3 is CASSFPENYGYTF. The CDR3 DNA follows: TGTGCCAGCAGCTTCCCAGAGAACTATGGCTACACCTTC. The full variable domain, in which reference TRBV5-6 and TRBJ1-2 provide the parts outside the CDR3, is DAGVTQSPTHLIKTRGQQVTLRCSPKSGHDTVSWYQQALGQGPQFIFQYYEEEERQRGNFPDRFSGHQFPNYSSELNVNALLLGDSALYLCASSFPENYGYTFGSGTRLTVV.

This clone turned up a few times. The chain carries TRBV5-4 and TRBJ2-1, with D perhaps matching TRBD1 (6 bases). The length of the CDR3 is 17 residues. Per the germline V gene, CDR1 is SGHNT and CDR2 is YYREEE (reference sequence). V dropped 1 base and J dropped 14 bases, with 28 bases sitting between them. CDR3: CASSLKSAGTLVIEEFF. The CDR3 DNA is TGTGCCAGCAGCTTGAAATCCGCTGGGACACTGGTTATCGAGGAGTTCTTC.

There are a few counts of this clone. This chain uses TRBV14 with TRBJ2-7; D ambiguous. Germline-derived CDR1 and CDR2 are SGHDN and FVKESK. V lost 4 bases and J lost 2, with 9 bases in between. This CDR3 spans 13 amino acids. CDR3 protein: CASSPSLTYEQYF. DNA for the CDR3: TGTGCCAGCAGCCCAAGCTTAACCTACGAGCAGTACTTC.

V is TRBV6-6 and J is TRBJ1-1, with 7 bases lining up with TRBD1. The germline CDR1 and CDR2 sequences are MNHNY and SVGAGI (reference sequence). Trimming cost V 2 bases and J 1 base; bases outside gene matches: 1. The CDR3 is made up of 14 amino acids. The CDR3 region has the DNA TGTGCCAGCAGTTACAGGACAGGGAACACTGAAGCTTTCTTT. Translated: CASSYRTGNTEAFF.

A few counts support this clone. The rearrangement uses TRBV30 and TRBJ1-1, with no clear D. CDR1 is GTSNPN and CDR2 is SVGIG in the germline V gene (reference sequence). Trimming took 5 bases from V and 4 from J, leaving 8 bases between them. The CDR3 runs to 11 residues. CDR3 protein: CAWGWGTEAFF. The CDR3 DNA reads as TGTGCCTGGGGATGGGGCACTGAAGCTTTCTTT.

This clone was seen a handful of times. The V gene is TRBV9, the J gene TRBJ2-2; unclear D gene. Germline V gives CDR1 SGDLS, CDR2 YYNGEE. Trimming pared 1 base from V and 2 bases from J, leaving 9 bases between. This CDR3 has 15 amino acids. CDR3 sequence (DNA): TGTGCCAGCAGCGTACACGATGGAAACACCGGGGAGCTGTTTTTT. Its protein is CASSVHDGNTGELFF.

In DNA, the CDR3 is TGTGCCAGCACCCTGGGAGGTAGCGGGAGAAATGAGCAGTTCTTC. It specifies CASTLGGSGRNEQFF. This chain uses TRBV7-2 with TRBJ2-1; 9 bases line up with TRBD2. The germline gives CDR1 SGHTA, CDR2 FQGNSA. V shed 7 bases, J shed 7 bases, and the junction held 11 bases outside the gene matches. This CDR3 contains 15 residues.

This sequence joins TRBV28 and TRBJ1-1; D gene ambiguous. The CDR3 loop spans 13 amino acids. In germline, CDR1 is MDHEN, CDR2 SYDVKM. The V gene lost 3 bases and the J gene lost 6 bases, with 11 bases spanning the gap. CDR3 in DNA: TGTGCCAGCAGTTTCCCCTCCGGGGCTGAAGCTTTCTTT. The encoded protein is CASSFPSGAEAFF.

This clone was seen a few times. V usage is TRBV29-1 and J usage is TRBJ2-3; D perhaps matches TRBD2 (6 bases). Germline V lookup: CDR1 SQVTM, CDR2 ANQGSEA. The germline V and J ends were trimmed by 8 bases and 1 base, with 10 bases remaining between them. The CDR3 covers 12 residues. The CDR3 protein is CSWERGTDTQYF. CDR3 DNA sequence: TGCAGCTGGGAGCGGGGCACAGATACGCAGTATTTT.

Turning to this clone: The identical CDR3 is also encoded by other nucleotide sequences in the sample. V is TRBV14 and J is TRBJ1-1; D unclear. Looked up from germline, CDR1 is SGHDN and CDR2 is FVKESK. CDR3 length equals 13 residues. V lost 0 bases and J lost 3, with 5 bases in between. CDR3 in DNA: TGTGCCAGCAGCCAAGATCTGGACACTGAAGCTTTCTTT. Translating it yields CASSQDLDTEAFF.

This clone was seen a few times. The genes are TRBV9 and TRBJ2-1; a possible D gene is TRBD2 (7 bases). CDR1 is SGDLS and CDR2 is YYNGEE in the germline V gene. V shed 0 bases and J shed 3 bases, with 16 bases lying between them. The CDR3 consists of 17 residues. The CDR3 reads CASSVAGGGLLYNEQFF. DNA of the CDR3: TGTGCCAGCAGCGTAGCAGGCGGGGGCCTACTCTACAATGAGCAGTTCTTC.

This chain joins TRBV5-1 and TRBJ2-5, with D tentatively TRBD2 (5 bases). The CDR3 consists of 14 residues. The germline V and J ends were trimmed by 4 bases and 5 bases, with 15 bases remaining between them. Germline lookup yields CDR1 SGHRS and CDR2 YFSETQ. The CDR3 DNA is TGCGCCAGCAGCGTAGCGTCGGGTGGCGAGACCCAGTACTTC. It encodes CASSVASGGETQYF.

The chain recombines TRBV9 with TRBJ2-2, with D possibly matching TRBD2 (6 bases). Germline V gene sequence: CDR1 SGDLS, CDR2 YYNGEE. The V and J ends lost 0 bases and 3 bases respectively, with 12 bases between them. CDR3 size: 16 residues. Here the CDR3 DNA reads TGTGCCAGCAGCGTAGACGACGGGGGTTACACCGGGGAGCTGTTTTTT. Encoded protein: CASSVDDGGYTGELFF.

The chain joins TRBV6-6 to TRBJ1-4; a weak D match, TRBD1 (6 bases). The CDR3 contains 16 residues. The ends were cut back, 6 bases at V and 4 bases at J, with 18 bases in the middle. CDR1 MNHNY and CDR2 SVGAGI come from the germline V gene (reference sequence). CDR3 loop: CASSLTSKGGNEKLFF. In DNA, the CDR3 is TGTGCCAGCAGCCTTACATCGAAAGGGGGTAATGAAAAACTGTTTTTT.

This clone was counted between two and nine times. The chain recombines TRBV21-1 with TRBJ2-1; the D call in the table, TRBD2, was not verified against the DNA. TRBV21-1 is shown as a pseudogene. This CDR3 contains 16 residues. The CDR3 reads CASSFGSSGPYNEQFF. The CDR3 coding sequence is TGTGCCAGCAGCTTTGGATCTAGCGGGCCCTACAATGAGCAGTTCTTC.

This clone showed up just a few times. This chain connects TRBV30 to TRBJ1-2; D ambiguous. Germline CDR1 and CDR2: GTSNPN and SVGIG (reference sequence). This CDR3 is built from 12 residues. Trimming cost V 2 bases and J 8 bases, with 12 bases left between them. The CDR3 here is CAWSTGEMGYTF. CDR3 DNA: TGTGCCTGGAGTACCGGGGAAATGGGCTACACCTTC. Full variable domain (missing parts from reference TRBV30 and TRBJ1-2): SQTIHQWPATLVQPVGSPLSLECTVEGTSNPNLYWYRQAAGRGLQLLFYSVGIGQISSEVPQNLSASRPQDRQFILSSKKLLLSDSGFYLCAWSTGEMGYTFGSGTRLTVV.

This clone was recorded a few times. The V gene is TRBV29-1, the J gene TRBJ2-3; 11 positions agree with TRBD2. Germline assignment: CDR1 SQVTM and CDR2 ANQGSEA. CDR3 length: 15 amino acids. V shed 6 bases and J 0 bases; nucleotides not matched to a gene: 5. As DNA, the CDR3 is TGCAGCGTCTTGGGACTAGCGGTTAGCACAGATACGCAGTATTTT. Protein product: CSVLGLAVSTDTQYF.

V and J are TRBV5-4 and TRBJ2-5; 7 bases are a match to TRBD2. Trimming at V came to 2 bases and at J to 3 bases, leaving 10 bases not matched to a gene. From germline, CDR1 is SGHNT and CDR2 YYREEE (reference sequence). This CDR3 spans 16 amino acids. CDR3 amino acids: CASSFRRERAKETQYF. The CDR3 DNA follows: TGTGCCAGCAGCTTTAGGCGGGAGAGGGCCAAAGAGACCCAGTACTTC.

This rearrangement joins TRBV30 to TRBJ2-1; unclear D gene. CDR1 and CDR2 (germline): GTSNPN, SVGIG (reference sequence). The CDR3 is 13 residues long. V was cut by 3 bases and J by 7 bases, with 13 bases left in between. DNA of the CDR3: TGTGCCTGGAGCATGATCCCACCAAATGAGCAGTTCTTC. This translates into CAWSMIPPNEQFF.

This clone was seen a handful of times. The V call is TRBV18, the J call TRBJ1-3; perhaps TRBD1 as D (5 bases). CDR3 length: 16 amino acids. Germline V gene data show CDR1 as KGHSH and CDR2 as LQKENI. Trimming cost V 8 bases and J 0 bases, with 17 bases left between them. The CDR3, as DNA: TGTGCCAGCCTCGCGGGGCAGCTCTTCTCTGGAAACACCATATATTTT. This codes for CASLAGQLFSGNTIYF.

The rearrangement joins TRBV14 to TRBJ2-5; D unresolved. With 0 bases removed from V and 7 bases from J, the gap between germline ends came to 6 bases. CDR3 size: 12 residues. Germline V gene sequence: CDR1 SGHDN, CDR2 FVKESK. The CDR3 DNA is TGTGCCAGCAGCCAAGATAGAGGGACCCAGTACTTC. Translation gives CASSQDRGTQYF.

This clone was observed a few times. The rearrangement joins TRBV7-9 to TRBJ2-1; 7 bases agree with TRBD1. Germline CDR1 SEHNR, CDR2 FQNEAQ (reference sequence). This CDR3 has 17 amino acids. Losses at the gene ends were 5 bases for V and 0 bases for J; bases not matched to a gene: 10. In nucleotides, the CDR3 is TGTGCCAGCAGCCAAACCAGGGGGTCGGGCTCCTACAATGAGCAGTTCTTC. Its translation is CASSQTRGSGSYNEQFF.